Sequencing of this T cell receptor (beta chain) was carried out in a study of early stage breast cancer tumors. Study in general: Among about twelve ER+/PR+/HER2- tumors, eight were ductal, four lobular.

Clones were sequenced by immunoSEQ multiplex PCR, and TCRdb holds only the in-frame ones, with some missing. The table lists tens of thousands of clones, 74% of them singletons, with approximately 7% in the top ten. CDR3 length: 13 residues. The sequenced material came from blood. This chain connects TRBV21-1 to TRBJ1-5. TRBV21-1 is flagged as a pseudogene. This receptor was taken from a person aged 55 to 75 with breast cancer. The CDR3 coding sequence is TGTGCCAGCAGCAATGGGGGTAGCCAGCCCCAGCATTTT. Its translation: CASSNGGSQPQHF.